The entry below gives a single T cell receptor (beta chain) sequence along with its context. Its recognized antigen is unknown. No much larger clonotype is one base removed from it; base qualities were not supplied. The data stem from a study of CD8 T cells in Susac syndrome (dated by TCRdb to 2018 to 2020). Background on the whole study: Of the Susac syndrome patients who were sequenced, 5 or 6 had clinically active disease and eight were in clinical remission. At blood withdrawal, Susac syndrome patients were therapy-naive, treated with corticosteroids (with IVIg additionally given to some), or treated with IVIg alone. The clonality of the CD8+ T cell repertoire was compared across 12 healthy donors, roughly 14 Susac syndrome patients and around 16 multiple sclerosis patients. Repertoire sequencing was used to test whether CD8+ T cell activation and differentiation in Susac syndrome was antigen driven.

What the study reported, not specific to this receptor: In the total CD8+ and CD8+ TEMRA repertoires, approximately 16 and five Susac-specific public clones, respectively, were identified. The TCR sequencing and HLA analysis was acknowledged to have included a relatively small number of individuals. Susac syndrome CD8+ repertoires showed clonal expansion, highest in CD8+ TEMRA cells and greater in clinically active than remitting patients.

RNA was extracted using the RNeasy kit, and about 0.45 to 1 ug of the RNA was reverse transcribed with random hexamers. The immunoSEQ multiplex PCR assay, covering 54 Vbeta and 13 Jbeta segments, was used to amplify TCR beta CDR3 regions. Bias from PCR amplification was corrected by using a synthetic template baseline for primer optimization and for computational correction. In the original analysis: Reads were assigned to V, D and J genes according to IMGT and analyzed in immunoSEQ Analyzer, with only productive sequences retained. Clonality was calculated as one minus the Shannon entropy normalized by log2 of the number of productive unique sequences. For each patient and control, public and private clones were evaluated among the 100 most prevalent clones. Clones were defined as Susac-specific if absent from the healthy and MS cohorts, from 900 to 1,300 published viral clones and from other ImmuneACCESS disease sequences. TCRdb took the public reads, trimmed them with fastp at Q25, ran MiXCR for clone calling and kept in-frame beta chains. Under each unique CDR3 protein, matching rows form one entry showing the most common genes and DNA. In this record, the V and J calls reflect TCRdb's handling and not the investigators' own analysis. This sample lists 100,000 to 150,000 distinct CDR3 sequences; around 94% were detected once. The top ten hold around 0.2% of the sample.

Between the V and J ends, shortened by 4 bases and 5 bases respectively, the junction contains 12 bases. The CDR3 goes from the cysteine to the phenylalanine over 13 residues. Left in the record is the CDR3 DNA by itself, 39 bases read in frame from the first base. The germline V gene encodes CDR1 SGHTA and CDR2 FQGTGA. Peripheral blood CD8+ and CD4+ T cells from healthy donors, Susac syndrome patients and multiple sclerosis patients were profiled by high-throughput TCR beta sequencing. Susac syndrome patients met recently defined diagnostic criteria for definite or probable disease. Bulk CD8+ and CD4+ T cells were purified magnetically by negative isolation, whereas CD8+ TEMRA cells were enriched by FACS. Blood was drawn into EDTA tubes, processed within 24 hours, and PBMCs were isolated by density gradient centrifugation. PBMCs intended for TCR sequencing were frozen in liquid nitrogen and were later thawed in a 37 degrees C water bath. A purity of at least 90% was achieved for sorted or isolated CD4+, CD8+ and CD8+ TEMRA cells.

Sequencing used CD8+ T cells from PBMCs. In this chain, TRBV7-3 is recombined with TRBJ2-7, and TRBD2 may be the D gene, going by 6 matching bases. The TCR comes from a human donor with Susac syndrome. The encoded CDR3 is CASSSGLGNEQYF. Here is the DNA: TGTGCCAGCAGCTCGGGACTCGGCAACGAGCAGTACTTC.